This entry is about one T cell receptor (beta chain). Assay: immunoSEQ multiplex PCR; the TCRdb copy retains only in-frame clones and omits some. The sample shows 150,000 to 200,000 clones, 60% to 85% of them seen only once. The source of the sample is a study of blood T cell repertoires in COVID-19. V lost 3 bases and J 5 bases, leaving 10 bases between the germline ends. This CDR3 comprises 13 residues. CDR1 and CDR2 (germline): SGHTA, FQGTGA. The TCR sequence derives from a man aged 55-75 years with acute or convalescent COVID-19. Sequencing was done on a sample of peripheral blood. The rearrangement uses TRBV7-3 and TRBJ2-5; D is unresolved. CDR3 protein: CASSLRYGETQYF. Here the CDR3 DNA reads TGTGCCAGCAGCTTGCGGTACGGGGAGACCCAGTACTTC.